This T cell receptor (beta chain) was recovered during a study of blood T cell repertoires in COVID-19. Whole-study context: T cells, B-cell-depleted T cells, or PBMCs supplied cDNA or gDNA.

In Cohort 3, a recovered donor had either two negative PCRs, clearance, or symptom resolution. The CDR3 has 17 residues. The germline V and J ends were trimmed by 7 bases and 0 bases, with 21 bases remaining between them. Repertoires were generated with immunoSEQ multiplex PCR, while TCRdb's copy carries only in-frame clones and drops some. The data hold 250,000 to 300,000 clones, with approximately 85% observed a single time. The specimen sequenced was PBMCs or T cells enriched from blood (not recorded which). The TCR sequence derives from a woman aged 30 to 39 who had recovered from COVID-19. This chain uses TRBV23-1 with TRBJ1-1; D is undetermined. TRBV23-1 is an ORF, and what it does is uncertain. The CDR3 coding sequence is TGCGCCAGCACCCCCCACCGGTCATGTTCCATGAACACTGAAGCTTTCTTT. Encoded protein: CASTPHRSCSMNTEAFF.